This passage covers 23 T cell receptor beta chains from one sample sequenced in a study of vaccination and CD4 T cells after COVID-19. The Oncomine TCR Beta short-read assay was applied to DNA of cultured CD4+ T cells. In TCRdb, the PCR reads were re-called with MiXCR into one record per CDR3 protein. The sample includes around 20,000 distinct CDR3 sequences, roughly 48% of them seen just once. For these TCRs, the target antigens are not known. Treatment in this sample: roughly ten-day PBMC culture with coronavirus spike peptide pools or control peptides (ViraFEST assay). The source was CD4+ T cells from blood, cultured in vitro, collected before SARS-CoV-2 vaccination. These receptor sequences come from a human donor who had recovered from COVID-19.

CDR3 sequence (DNA): TGCAGCGTTCTGAGCGGGAGGGCCAGCTACGAGCAGTACTTC. Translated: CSVLSGRASYEQYF. V and J are TRBV29-1 and TRBJ2-7; 10 bases match TRBD2. V was pared by 5 bases and J by 3 bases, with 7 bases of the junction left unmatched. CDR3 length: 14 amino acids. CDR1 is SQVTM, CDR2 ANQGSEA, per germline.

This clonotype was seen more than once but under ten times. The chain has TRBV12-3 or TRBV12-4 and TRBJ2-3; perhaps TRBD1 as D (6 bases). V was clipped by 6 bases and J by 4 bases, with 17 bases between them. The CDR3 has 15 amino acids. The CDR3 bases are TGTGCCAGCAGGCGGCAGGGGTCAAGTGCAGATACGCAGTATTTT. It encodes CASRRQGSSADTQYF.

The CDR3 bases are TGTGCCATCAGACCTGGGGCTAGCGGTAGTTGGCCAGATACGCAGTATTTT. Translated, it gives CAIRPGASGSWPDTQYF. This rearrangement joins TRBV10-3 to TRBJ2-3, with TRBD2 identical over 7 bases. There are 17 residues in the CDR3. Germline V gene data show CDR1 as ENHRY and CDR2 as SYGVKD. The J segment lost 4 bases and the V segment lost 6 bases, leaving 16 bases of the junction unmatched.

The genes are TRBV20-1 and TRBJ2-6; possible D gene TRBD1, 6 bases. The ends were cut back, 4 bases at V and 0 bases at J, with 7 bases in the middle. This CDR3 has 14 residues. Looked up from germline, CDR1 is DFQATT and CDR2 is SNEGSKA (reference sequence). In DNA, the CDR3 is TGCAGTGCTATAGGGGGCTCTGGGGCCAACGTCCTGACTTTC. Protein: CSAIGGSGANVLTF.

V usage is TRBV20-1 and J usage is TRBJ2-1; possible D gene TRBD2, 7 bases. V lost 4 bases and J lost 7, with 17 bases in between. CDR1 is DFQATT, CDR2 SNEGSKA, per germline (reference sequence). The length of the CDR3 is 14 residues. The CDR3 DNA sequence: TGCAGTGCTATCCTGCCCGGGGGGCAGAATGAGCAGTTCTTC. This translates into CSAILPGGQNEQFF.

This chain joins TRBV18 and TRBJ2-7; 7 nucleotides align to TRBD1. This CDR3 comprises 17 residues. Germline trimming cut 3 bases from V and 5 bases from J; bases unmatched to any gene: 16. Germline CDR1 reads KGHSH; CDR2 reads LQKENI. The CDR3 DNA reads TGTGCCAGCTCACCGAATTCCGGGACAGCGAGTTCCAACGAGCAGTACTTC. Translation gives CASSPNSGTASSNEQYF.

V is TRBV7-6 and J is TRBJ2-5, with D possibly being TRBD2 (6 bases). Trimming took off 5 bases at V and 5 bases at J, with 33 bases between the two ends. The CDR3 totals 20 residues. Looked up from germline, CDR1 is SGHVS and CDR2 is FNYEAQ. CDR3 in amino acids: CASSPGWVLAEAYRGETQYF. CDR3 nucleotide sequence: TGTGCCAGCAGCCCCGGATGGGTTTTAGCGGAGGCTTACCGAGGGGAGACCCAGTACTTC. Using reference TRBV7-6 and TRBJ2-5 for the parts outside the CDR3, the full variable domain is GAGVSQSPRYKVTKRGQDVALRCDPISGHVSLYWYRQALGQGPEFLTYFNYEAQQDKSGLPNDRFSAERPEGSISTLTIQRTEQRDSAMYRCASSPGWVLAEAYRGETQYFGPGTRLLVL.

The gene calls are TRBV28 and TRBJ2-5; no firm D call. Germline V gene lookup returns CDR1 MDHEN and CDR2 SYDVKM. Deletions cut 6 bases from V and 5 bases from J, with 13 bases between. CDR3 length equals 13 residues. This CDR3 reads CASRAPLAETQYF. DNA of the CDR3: TGTGCCAGCAGAGCCCCTCTTGCCGAGACCCAGTACTTC. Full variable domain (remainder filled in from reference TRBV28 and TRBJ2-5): DVKVTQSSRYLVKRTGEKVFLECVQDMDHENMFWYRQDPGLGLRLIYFSYDVKMKEKGDIPEGYSVSREKKERFSLILESASTNQTSMYLCASRAPLAETQYFGPGTRLLVL.

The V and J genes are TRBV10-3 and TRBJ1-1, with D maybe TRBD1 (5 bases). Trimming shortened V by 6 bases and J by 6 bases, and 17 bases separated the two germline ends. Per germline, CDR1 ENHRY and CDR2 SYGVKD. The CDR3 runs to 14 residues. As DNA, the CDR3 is TGTGCCATCAGCCCGGGGGAGGGGCGGGCTGAAGCTTTCTTT. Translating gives CAISPGEGRAEAFF.

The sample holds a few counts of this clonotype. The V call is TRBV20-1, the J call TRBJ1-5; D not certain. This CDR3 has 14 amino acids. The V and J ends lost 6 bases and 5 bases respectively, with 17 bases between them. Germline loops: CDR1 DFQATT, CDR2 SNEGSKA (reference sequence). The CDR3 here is CSAQASGQYQPQHF. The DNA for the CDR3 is TGCAGTGCCCAAGCCTCGGGTCAATATCAGCCCCAGCATTTT.

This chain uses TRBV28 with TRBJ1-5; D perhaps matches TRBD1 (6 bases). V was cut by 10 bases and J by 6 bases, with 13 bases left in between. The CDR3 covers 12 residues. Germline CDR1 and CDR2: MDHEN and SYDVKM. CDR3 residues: CATTDRIQPQHF. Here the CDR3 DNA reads TGTGCCACTACGGACAGAATTCAGCCCCAGCATTTT.

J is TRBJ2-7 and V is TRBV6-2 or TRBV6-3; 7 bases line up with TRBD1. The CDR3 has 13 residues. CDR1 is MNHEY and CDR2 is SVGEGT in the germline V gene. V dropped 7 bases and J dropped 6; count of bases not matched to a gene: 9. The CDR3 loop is CASNRGREGEQYF. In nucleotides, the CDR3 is TGTGCCAGCAATAGGGGGCGAGAAGGCGAGCAGTACTTC.

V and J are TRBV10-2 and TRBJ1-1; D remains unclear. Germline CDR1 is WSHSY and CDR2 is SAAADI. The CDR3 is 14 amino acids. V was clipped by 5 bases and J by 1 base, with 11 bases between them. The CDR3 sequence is CASSPISGNTEAFF. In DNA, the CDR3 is TGCGCCAGCAGTCCCATATCAGGGAACACTGAAGCTTTCTTT.

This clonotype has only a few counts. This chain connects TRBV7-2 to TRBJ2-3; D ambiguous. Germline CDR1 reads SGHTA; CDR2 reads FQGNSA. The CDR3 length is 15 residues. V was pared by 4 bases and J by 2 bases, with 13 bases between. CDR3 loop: CASSSGLGYTDTQYF. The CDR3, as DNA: TGTGCCAGCAGCTCTGGTCTAGGTTACACAGATACGCAGTATTTT.

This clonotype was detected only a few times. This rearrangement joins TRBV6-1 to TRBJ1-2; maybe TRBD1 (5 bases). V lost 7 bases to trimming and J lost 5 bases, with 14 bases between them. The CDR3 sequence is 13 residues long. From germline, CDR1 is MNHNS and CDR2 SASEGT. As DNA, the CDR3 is TGTGCCAGCATCCCCAGGGAGGGTTATGGCTACACCTTC. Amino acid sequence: CASIPREGYGYTF.

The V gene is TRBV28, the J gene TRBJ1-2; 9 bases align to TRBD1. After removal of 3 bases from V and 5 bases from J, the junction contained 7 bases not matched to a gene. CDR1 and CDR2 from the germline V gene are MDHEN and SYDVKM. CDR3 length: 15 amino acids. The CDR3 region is CASSLGGQGLYGYTF. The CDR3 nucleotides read TGTGCCAGCAGTTTGGGGGGACAGGGTCTGTATGGCTACACCTTC.

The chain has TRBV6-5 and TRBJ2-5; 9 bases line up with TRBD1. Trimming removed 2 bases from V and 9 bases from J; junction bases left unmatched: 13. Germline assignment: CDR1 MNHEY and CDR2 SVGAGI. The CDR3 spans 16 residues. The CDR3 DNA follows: TGTGCCAGCAGTTACGCCCGGACAGGGGAGACTAGTTCCCAGTACTTC. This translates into CASSYARTGETSSQYF.

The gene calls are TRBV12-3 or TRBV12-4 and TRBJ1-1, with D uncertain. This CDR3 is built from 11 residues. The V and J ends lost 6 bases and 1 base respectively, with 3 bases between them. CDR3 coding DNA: TGTGCCAGCAGGGGGAACACTGAAGCTTTCTTT. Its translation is CASRGNTEAFF.

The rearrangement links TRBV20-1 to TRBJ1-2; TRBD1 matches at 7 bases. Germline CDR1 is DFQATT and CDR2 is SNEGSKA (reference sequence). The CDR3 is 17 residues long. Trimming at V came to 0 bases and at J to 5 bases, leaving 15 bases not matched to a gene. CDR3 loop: CSARDQWDSGGNYGYTF. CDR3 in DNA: TGCAGTGCTAGAGATCAATGGGACAGCGGGGGAAATTATGGCTACACCTTC.

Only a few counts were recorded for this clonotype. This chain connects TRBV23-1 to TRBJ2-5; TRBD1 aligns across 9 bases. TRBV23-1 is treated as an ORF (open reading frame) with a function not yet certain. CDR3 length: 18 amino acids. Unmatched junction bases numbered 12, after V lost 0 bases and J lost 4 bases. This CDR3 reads CASSQSKVITGGGETQYF. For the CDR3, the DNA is TGCGCCAGCAGTCAATCGAAGGTTATAACAGGGGGCGGAGAGACCCAGTACTTC.

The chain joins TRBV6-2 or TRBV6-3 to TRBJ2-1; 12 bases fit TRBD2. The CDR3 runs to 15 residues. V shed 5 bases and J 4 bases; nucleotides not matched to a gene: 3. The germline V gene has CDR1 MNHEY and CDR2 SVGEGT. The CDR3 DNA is TGTGCCAGCAGTGAACTAGCGGGAGGTTACAATGAGCAGTTCTTC. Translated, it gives CASSELAGGYNEQFF.

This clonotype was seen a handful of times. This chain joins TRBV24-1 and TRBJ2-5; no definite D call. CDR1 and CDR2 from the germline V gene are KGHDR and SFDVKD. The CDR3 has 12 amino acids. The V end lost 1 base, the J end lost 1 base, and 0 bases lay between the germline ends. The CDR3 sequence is CATSDFQETQYF. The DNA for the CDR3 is TGTGCCACCAGTGATTTCCAAGAGACCCAGTACTTC.

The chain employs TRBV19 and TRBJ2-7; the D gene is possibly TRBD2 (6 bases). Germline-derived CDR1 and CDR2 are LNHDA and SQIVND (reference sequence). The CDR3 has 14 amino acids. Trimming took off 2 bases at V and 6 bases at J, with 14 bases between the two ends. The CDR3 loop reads CASSITSGVVEQYF. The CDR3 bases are TGTGCCAGTAGTATAACTTCGGGAGTTGTCGAGCAGTACTTC.